These 3 T cell receptor beta chains were all obtained from the same sample, sequenced in a study of T cell responses to AZD1222 COVID-19 vaccine. TCRdb's table, derived via immunoSEQ multiplex PCR, lists solely in-frame clones and lacks some. Here the sample spans 140,000 or so clones, 91% being singletons. Material: peripheral blood, obtained 28 days after the second dose of the MenACWY control vaccine. The source is an adult who received the MenACWY meningococcal vaccine as a control.

This chain links TRBV6-6 with TRBJ1-4; TRBD1 agrees at 10 bases. The V gene end was trimmed by 6 bases and the J gene end by 7 bases; junction bases not matched to a gene: 5. This CDR3 is 14 amino acids long. Germline lookup yields CDR1 MNHNY and CDR2 SVGAGI (reference sequence). The CDR3 spells CASSTGQGSEKLFF. The CDR3 DNA is TGTGCCAGCAGCACGGGACAGGGGAGTGAAAAACTGTTTTTT.

This chain joins TRBV6-5 and TRBJ2-1; 8 nucleotides line up with TRBD2. The ends lost 4 bases at V and 2 bases at J; junction bases unmatched: 7. Germline lookup yields CDR1 MNHEY and CDR2 SVGAGI. This CDR3 has 16 amino acids. In nucleotides, the CDR3 is TGTGCCAGCAGTTCGCCTCGGGGGGGGACCTACAATGAGCAGTTCTTC. Its translation: CASSSPRGGTYNEQFF.

This chain connects TRBV5-1 to TRBJ1-2, with 9 bases matching TRBD1. The CDR3 is 13 residues long. The germline CDR1 and CDR2 sequences are SGHRS and YFSETQ. Germline trimming cut 4 bases from V and 4 bases from J; bases unmatched to any gene: 2. CDR3 region: CASSRGQGYGYTF. The CDR3 DNA reads TGCGCCAGCAGCAGGGGACAGGGCTATGGCTACACCTTC.